This section outlines one TCR beta chain sequence together with its context. This entry comes from a study of cytomegalovirus exposure and HLA in healthy donors. Looked up from germline, CDR1 is MNHNS and CDR2 is SASEGT. The CDR3 is 14 residues long. V lost 5 bases and J lost 6; bases outside the gene matches: 8. PCR amplification relied on 60 Vbeta primers (plus 13 Jbeta primers). Data came from immunoSEQ multiplex PCR; TCRdb stores just in-frame clones and leaves some out. The table records 120,000 or so clones, approximately 78% of them present only once. Sequencing used PBMCs. The clonotype comes from a woman between 35 and 50 years old in good health and CMV-seronegative. This chain links TRBV6-1 with TRBJ2-7, with 9 bases that match TRBD1. The CDR3: CASSSGTGWGEQYF. The CDR3 region has the DNA TGTGCCAGCAGTTCCGGGACAGGGTGGGGCGAGCAGTACTTC.